Sequencing of this T cell receptor beta chain was carried out in a study of cytomegalovirus exposure and HLA in healthy donors (dated by TCRdb to the late 2010s). Regarding the complete study: In an earlier analysis of roughly 500 of the donors, around 300 Gb of sequence data and 117 million unique TCR beta sequences from roughly 180 million T cells were reported. The study aimed to test whether cataloging public T cell receptors could reveal signatures of past pathogen exposure. The genetic ancestry cluster associated with self-reported Caucasian donors included about four fifths of the approximately 400 genotyped donors. A few DR-DQ haplotypes were handled as single units for association and clustering because linkage in the cohort was strong. Rather than using new phenotypic data, the later analysis identified candidate immune exposures from TCR beta sequences and from how often those sequences occurred across donors. Every repertoire in the discovery cohort had been generated on one and the same sequencing platform. In addition to the first cohort of approximately 650 subjects, a separate validation cohort of approximately 120 different subjects was used. To decide whether each TCR beta V gene segment behaved as functional or pseudogenic, an earlier analysis of approximately 620 of the donors relied on high-throughput TCR beta sequencing. Class I and class II HLA loci were covered by the typing at four-digit resolution. The study profiled the T cell repertoires of around 700 subjects by immunosequencing and related them to cytomegalovirus serostatus. Typing coverage varied by locus: roughly 629-630 donors for A, B, C, DRB1 and DQB1; approximately 500 for DQA1; nearly 610 for DPA1; more than 450 for DPB1. On average, around 200,000 unique TCR beta nucleotide sequences were sequenced per donor among 398 genotyped donors of the cohort, with approximately 18% of those sequences being non-productive. A later genetic analysis took genome-wide SNP genotypes for about 65% of the 666 donors and used that subset as a discovery cohort. An early release covering roughly 580 HLA-typed donors comprised around 300 gigabases of sequencing data and around 80 million unique TCR sequences. A later analysis re-examined previously published TCR beta repertoires from around 670 donors and added high-resolution HLA genotyping to investigate patterns of TCR occurrence. The study combined high-throughput TCR immunosequencing, statistical association of individual TCRs with disease status, and machine learning to predict cytomegalovirus infection status. Donor age, sex, ethnicity and CMV serostatus were compiled together with the repertoire data.

On this clone: Its antigen has not been determined. The sample holds no much larger clone one base away, and base qualities are not on file.

The cohort comprised approximately 700 healthy bone marrow donors. At the time of sampling, every cohort member was nominally healthy, though immune exposures that went unrecorded were likely present. The donor tested CMV seropositive, placing the donor among the approximately 290 seropositive members of the cohort. A peripheral blood sample was collected from each donor, and TCR beta sequencing was performed on peripheral blood mononuclear cells. Genomic DNA extraction from the blood cell samples was performed with the Qiagen DNeasy Blood Extraction Kit. From V the trimming removes 7 bases and from J it removes 5 bases, while the gene matches leave 7 bases of the junction unaccounted for. The CDR3, cysteine through phenylalanine, is 14 amino acids long. The entry retains the CDR3 DNA only, 42 bases that are in frame from base 1. The germline V gene gives CDR1 as SNHLY and CDR2 as FYNNEI. The investigation overall reported the following: Linkage disequilibrium might explain the correlated functional status among segregating V segments, but an unknown experimental factor could not be ruled out. CMV serostatus was the only immune exposure information available for the cohort. In vitro tests confirmed that a few of the cytomegalovirus-associated TCR beta chains recognize cytomegalovirus antigens. Some IMGT-functional V segments, including TRBV6-2 and TRBV6-3, could not be told apart with the 87-base-pair reads, so those segments were excluded. A further reported finding was that TCR beta sequences accurately predicted the HLA-A and HLA-B alleles for most subjects in the first cohort. Strong co-occurrence of HLA alleles, especially DR and DQ, made assigning TCR associations to individual alleles difficult. It was suggested by the authors that the approach could potentially be generalized to other disease states and immunological phenotypes. Sequencing depth was assumed to be roughly uniform across donors in the presence/absence analyses, though that assumption may not hold. A later genetic analysis associated a missense DCLRE1C variant with V-gene and J-gene trimming of TCR beta chains, and an independent cohort replicated the association. In a later analysis, TCR association rates were found to vary across HLA loci, with the most associated TCRs seen for DRB1 alleles and the fewest for HLA-C alleles. Seventeen rarely observed V segments, including chromosome 9 orphons, were excluded from the earlier analysis of just under 600 of the donors because counts were too low. An earlier analysis of 450 to 750 of the donors showed that most TCR beta V segments appeared in productive rearrangements either about 87% or about 30% of the time, which broadly matched IMGT annotations. A later analysis associated about 17,000 TCR beta sequences with specific HLA alleles at a false discovery rate of 0.05. A later analysis found that most CMV-associated TCR beta chains appeared HLA-restricted, with HLA associations seemingly driven largely by CMV exposure. In a later genetic analysis, fewer N-insertions in productive TCRs were reported among donors in an Asian-associated ancestry cluster than the approximately 670-donor mean. A group of highly shared sequence variants was considered likely to be a technical artifact of the sequencing pipeline. Across donors, most TCR sequences were observed very rarely, whereas some public TCRs were present in many individuals. Cytomegalovirus status was reported to be diagnosed by the classifier with high specificity and sensitivity in both the original and validation cohorts. Compared with equally common non-associated chains, HLA-associated TCR beta chains in a later analysis were more clonally expanded and had lower generation probabilities. According to a later analysis, parvovirus B19, influenza, CMV and Epstein-Barr virus appeared linked to several top co-occurrence clusters. This cohort had only TCR beta chains sequenced, and the lack of alpha or paired-chain data limited which features could be detected. A total of 150 to 200 TCR beta chains were listed by the study as associated with cytomegalovirus. Because HLA typing was missing for some donors at each locus, association tests included only the typed subset.

Library preparation employed the immunoSEQ multiplex PCR assay. For the multiplex PCR, a mixture combining 60 forward primers for TCR Vbeta segments and 13 reverse primers for TCR Jbeta segments was used. Amplification of the CDR3 region of rearranged TCR beta genes was performed with a multiplex PCR assay on genomic DNA. On the Illumina HiSeq System, the amplified TCR beta libraries were sequenced as 87-base-pair reads. The source study handled its data this way. Across the roughly 600 repertoires, a later analysis counted roughly 84 million unique TCR beta chains, roughly 11 million of which were shared by at least two donors. Raw reads were error-corrected and collapsed into unique sequences by a nearest-neighbor algorithm in which closely related sequences were merged to remove PCR and sequencing errors. Alignment of CDR3 sequences to IMGT reference sequences was used to assign V, D and J gene segments. For a sequence to be retained, a match of at least six nucleotides was required to both a V gene segment and a J gene segment. Rearrangements were classified as productive when the CDR3 lacked stop codons and remained in frame with V and J, and all other rearrangements were classified as non-productive. CDR3 was defined according to IMGT convention as the region running from the second conserved V-encoded cysteine to the conserved J-encoded phenylalanine. Sequences without an unambiguous match to a single V gene segment were excluded from the earlier analysis of over 500 of the donors. An earlier analysis of around 600 of the donors classified V segments as functional when productive rearrangements were above 56.7% and as segregating when the standard deviation between donors was above 5%. A statistical classification framework was developed to diagnose cytomegalovirus status using the catalog of TCR beta chain sequences. A later analysis assigned V and J genes by comparing TCR nucleotide sequences with IMGT/GENE-DB human TR gene sequences. The TCRdist pipeline was used in a later analysis to assign CDR3 sequences and most-parsimonious VDJ recombination scenarios. In a later analysis, each TCR beta chain was defined by its CDR3 amino acid sequence together with its V-gene family, and reads lacking a unique V-gene family were excluded. As a way to deal with suspected cross-contamination and a sequencing artifact, a later analysis dropped approximately 570 nucleotide sequences that were highly shared and had low generation probability. In a later analysis, a clonal expansion index for each public chain was calculated from normalized within-repertoire ranks of inferred template counts. Generation probabilities in a later analysis came from a VDJ recombination model fitted to out-of-frame rearrangements, and those results were checked against IGoR. In a later analysis, TCR-TCR, TCR-HLA and TCR-CMV co-occurrence was scored with hypergeometric tests, and a repertoire-size bias correction was applied to TCR pairs. In a later analysis, false discovery rates were estimated by permuting HLA or CMV assignments 20 times. In a later analysis, co-occurring TCRs were grouped using DBSCAN, and TCRdist sequence similarity was added for clustering within HLA-allele-positive subsets. Co-occurrence clustering excluded repertoires with fewer than 30,000 or more than 120,000 public chains, plus five with anomalous nucleotide sharing. TCRdb took over this immuneACCESS table, retaining in-frame rearrangements with V and J assigned. Such tables are incomplete; in checked studies, under half of the missing clones stem from an unresolved V gene, and the remainder is unexplained. V and J calls and clone size are given by that table; D and trimming were obtained from the DNA. In this sample the table shows under 200,000 clones, about 70% of which occur a single time. Of the sample, less than 3% is held by the ten largest clones.

The receptor was isolated from a woman aged 40 to 50 in good health and CMV-seropositive. Material for sequencing was PBMCs. Recombination linked TRBV2 to TRBJ2-5, with 10 bases in between that match TRBD1. The DNA reads as follows: TGTGCCAGCACGACAGGGGGCGTTTTCGAGACCCAGTACTTC. This sequence encodes CASTTGGVFETQYF. The entire variable domain, with the stretches around the CDR3 drawn from the reference TRBV2 and TRBJ2-5 proteins, is EPEVTQTPSHQVTQMGQEVILRCVPISNHLYFYWYRQILGQKVEFLVSFYNNEISEKSEIFDDQFSVERPDGSNFTLKIRSTKLEDSAMYFCASTTGGVFETQYFGPGTRLLVL.